This is a list of T cell receptor beta chains from one sample in a study of shared clonotypes between healthy human individuals. This table comes from immunoSEQ multiplex PCR, and its TCRdb copy is limited to in-frame clones, with some not included. The sample yields over a million clones, 98% seen once. The sample was naive CD4+ T cells sorted from blood. These receptors originate from a man aged 30 to 39 in good health. Both conserved end residues are part of each CDR3. Each record gives: V gene, D gene, J gene, clone size, CDR3 length, CDR3 DNA, CDR3 protein. The D gene is left open where the match is weak. Clone size is shown for a subset of rows, as once, few, many or a class of expanded clone.

TRBV14,.,TRBJ2-1,.,15,TGTGCCAGCAGCCAAGTTGAGGGAGCCTACAATGAGCAGTTCTTC,CASSQVEGAYNEQFF
TRBV18,TRBD1,TRBJ2-3,.,15,TGTGCCAGCTCACTAGGGACAGGGTATGAAGATACGCAGTATTTT,CASSLGTGYEDTQYF
TRBV29-1,.,TRBJ2-1,few,15,TGCAGCACATCGGGACGCCTGAGCTCCTACAATGAGCAGTTCTTC,CSTSGRLSSYNEQFF
TRBV5-1,TRBD2,TRBJ2-7,.,14,TGCGCCAGCAGTGTTAGCGGGACCGCCCACGAGCAGTACTTC,CASSVSGTAHEQYF
TRBV19,.,TRBJ1-5,.,14,TGTGCCAGTAGTATACGGGACAACAATCAGCCCCAGCATTTT,CASSIRDNNQPQHF
TRBV19,TRBD2,TRBJ2-1,.,17,TGTGCCAGTAGTATGAGAGCGGGAGGCGAATCCTACAATGAGCAGTTCTTC,CASSMRAGGESYNEQFF
TRBV7-9,TRBD1,TRBJ1-5,.,18,TGTGCCAGCAGCTTAGGGAGAGACAGGGGCAGAGGCAATCAGCCCCAGCATTTT,CASSLGRDRGRGNQPQHF
TRBV6-1,.,TRBJ2-7,.,13,TGTGCCAGCAACCGCGGATTCTCCTACGAGCAGTACTTC,CASNRGFSYEQYF
TRBV5-6,TRBD1,TRBJ1-1,.,14,TGTGCCAGCAGCTTAACAGGGGGCCGCACTGAAGCTTTCTTT,CASSLTGGRTEAFF
TRBV6-6,.,TRBJ2-7,.,14,TGTGCCAGCAGTTACTCCCAGGGGCTGGTCGAGCAGTACTTC,CASSYSQGLVEQYF
TRBV5-1,.,TRBJ1-1,.,12,TGCGCCAGCAGCTTGGAAGGGGGAGGTGCTTTCTTT,CASSLEGGGAFF
TRBV7-9,.,TRBJ1-3,.,17,TGTGCCAGCAGCTTAGTTCTGTTGGACAGCTCTGGAAACACCATATATTTT,CASSLVLLDSSGNTIYF
TRBV5-6,TRBD1,TRBJ2-7,.,15,TGTGCCAGCAGCTTGGCCGGATCAGGGGGCTACGAGCAGTACTTC,CASSLAGSGGYEQYF
TRBV19,.,TRBJ2-7,.,14,TGTGCCAGTACCCCCCGGCACAACTCGTACGAGCAGTACTTC,CASTPRHNSYEQYF
TRBV7-2,.,TRBJ2-5,.,13,TGTGCCAGCAGCCGAACAGGGTGGGAGACCCAGTACTTC,CASSRTGWETQYF
TRBV19,.,TRBJ2-2,.,14,TGTGCCAGTAGTTTCCAGGAGTGGGCCGGGGAGCTGTTTTTT,CASSFQEWAGELFF
TRBV29-1,.,TRBJ2-2,.,16,TGCAGCGTTGAAGATCGGAACAGGGCGAACACCGGGGAGCTGTTTTTT,CSVEDRNRANTGELFF